These 15 T cell receptor beta chains originate from one sample sequenced in a study of blood T cell repertoires in COVID-19. Measured with immunoSEQ multiplex PCR; TCRdb has only the in-frame clones, and not every one. Among roughly 200,000 clones listed, 89% were seen once. Sequencing was carried out using PBMCs or T cells enriched from blood (not recorded which). These receptors came from a woman aged 40 to 50 with acute COVID-19.

The genes are TRBV28 and TRBJ1-5, with D possibly matching TRBD1 (5 bases). Trimming left V 6 bases short and J 4 bases short, with 13 bases between. Per germline, CDR1 MDHEN and CDR2 SYDVKM. The CDR3 length is 14 residues. The CDR3 reads CASRVGVGNQPQHF. CDR3 in DNA: TGTGCCAGCAGGGTAGGGGTGGGGAATCAGCCCCAGCATTTT.

The genes are TRBV4-2 and TRBJ2-1; 8 bases match TRBD2. After removal of 4 bases from V and 5 bases from J, the junction contained 16 bases not matched to a gene. The germline V gene encodes CDR1 LGHNA and CDR2 YNFKEQ. The CDR3 is 18 amino acids. CDR3 in DNA: TGTGCCAGCAGCCCTGAGTCCCGACTAGCGCAGGTTCACAATGAGCAGTTCTTC. It translates to CASSPESRLAQVHNEQFF.

The V and J genes are TRBV27 and TRBJ1-6; D is unresolved. There are 15 residues in the CDR3. Trimming took 0 bases from V and 4 from J, leaving 7 bases between them. CDR1 is MNHEY and CDR2 is SMNVEV in the germline V gene (reference sequence). CDR3 sequence reads: CASSLSHSYNSPLHF. The CDR3 nucleotides are TGTGCCAGCAGTTTATCCCACAGTTATAATTCACCCCTCCACTTT.

The rearrangement uses TRBV29-1 and TRBJ2-2; D is unresolved. V gave up 0 bases and J gave up 3 bases, with 8 bases separating them. CDR1 SQVTM and CDR2 ANQGSEA come from the germline V gene. There are 14 residues in the CDR3. The CDR3 loop reads CSVEERSDTGELFF. CDR3 DNA sequence: TGCAGCGTTGAAGAGAGATCCGACACCGGGGAGCTGTTTTTT.

The V gene is TRBV19, the J gene TRBJ2-2; D is uncertain. The ends were cut back, 3 bases at V and 0 bases at J, with 5 bases in the middle. Germline CDR1 LNHDA, CDR2 SQIVND (reference sequence). This CDR3 has 14 amino acids. The CDR3 reads CASSIKSNTGELFF. CDR3 nucleotides: TGTGCCAGTAGTATTAAATCGAACACCGGGGAGCTGTTTTTT.

The chain employs TRBV7-2 and TRBJ1-2; D is unclear. CDR3 size: 18 residues. CDR1 SGHTA and CDR2 FQGNSA come from the germline V gene. V lost 5 bases and J lost 3, with 25 bases in between. DNA of the CDR3: TGTGCCAGCAGCGCTAGGTTATGGGAGTTCAAAATCCACTATGGCTACACCTTC. Translation gives CASSARLWEFKIHYGYTF.

The rearrangement links TRBV19 to TRBJ2-3; a weak D match, TRBD2 (6 bases). Germline V gives CDR1 LNHDA, CDR2 SQIVND (reference sequence). V dropped 5 bases and J dropped 5 bases, with 11 bases sitting between them. The CDR3 length is 13 residues. This chain's CDR3 is CASSGGTVDTQYF. DNA for the CDR3: TGTGCCAGTAGTGGCGGGACTGTAGATACGCAGTATTTT.

This rearrangement joins TRBV4-3 to TRBJ1-1; 7 nucleotides match TRBD1. CDR1 is LGHNA and CDR2 is YSLEER in the germline V gene. V shed 4 bases and J 6 bases; nucleotides not matched to a gene: 17. The CDR3 is 17 residues long. The CDR3 loop is CASSPYHGQSGTAEAFF. Here the CDR3 DNA reads TGCGCCAGCAGCCCCTACCACGGACAATCCGGGACAGCTGAAGCTTTCTTT.

This clone was seen a single time. A clone one base away is much larger, so this may be a read error. This sample also contains other DNA sequences that code for the same CDR3. The chain joins TRBV6-1 to TRBJ2-5, with 12 bases matching TRBD2. Germline V gene lookup returns CDR1 MNHNS and CDR2 SASEGT. The V gene end was trimmed by 2 bases and the J gene end by 4 bases; junction bases not matched to a gene: 2. The CDR3 loop spans 15 amino acids. CDR3: CASSELAGGPETQYF. The CDR3 DNA reads as TGTGCCAGCAGTGAACTAGCGGGGGGGCCAGAGACCCAGTACTTC.

The V and J genes are TRBV27 and TRBJ2-5, with a tentative D call TRBD1 (5 bases). Germline values: CDR1 MNHEY, CDR2 SMNVEV (reference sequence). The ends were cut back, 5 bases at V and 4 bases at J, with 20 bases in the middle. This CDR3 region has 16 residues. The DNA of the CDR3 is TGTGCCAGCAGTAACTGGGGCGGTGCATTTGGAGAGACCCAGTACTTC. This codes for CASSNWGGAFGETQYF.

This chain connects TRBV18 to TRBJ1-2; no clear D. Germline V lookup: CDR1 KGHSH, CDR2 LQKENI. The germline V and J ends were trimmed by 2 bases and 0 bases, with 7 bases remaining between them. CDR3 length: 14 residues. For the CDR3, the DNA is TGTGCCAGCTCACCAGTCTCGGCTAACTATGGCTACACCTTC. Its protein is CASSPVSANYGYTF.

The count of this clone is one. The sample contains more than one DNA sequence encoding this CDR3. The CDR3 loop is CASSLGGGSTDTQYF. The CDR3 nucleotides read TGCGCCAGCAGCTTGGGGGGAGGGAGCACAGATACGCAGTATTTT. The J gene is TRBJ2-3, the V gene TRBV5-1; 7 bases map to TRBD2. This CDR3 is 15 amino acids long. CDR1 SGHRS and CDR2 YFSETQ come from the germline V gene. J lost 0 bases, V lost 0 bases, and 1 base had no gene match.

This clone was seen a single time. The CDR3 sequence: CASRNSGGAEETQYF. CDR3 DNA: TGCGCCAGCAGAAATAGCGGGGGGGCCGAAGAGACCCAGTACTTC. The V call is TRBV5-1, the J call TRBJ2-5; 11 positions agree with TRBD2. The length of the CDR3 is 15 residues. Trimming took 5 bases from V and 3 from J; bases not matched to a gene: 6. From germline, CDR1 is SGHRS and CDR2 YFSETQ.

The chain uses TRBV5-6 and TRBJ2-7; the D is unclear. This CDR3 region has 14 residues. V gave up 3 bases and J gave up 3 bases, with 13 bases separating them. Germline lookup yields CDR1 SGHDT and CDR2 YYEEEE. The CDR3 DNA follows: TGTGCCAGCAGCTACGTCGACACCAACTACGAGCAGTACTTC. It yields the protein CASSYVDTNYEQYF.

The gene calls are TRBV2 and TRBJ1-2; D is unclear. CDR1 is SNHLY, CDR2 FYNNEI, per germline. Trimming shortened V by 8 bases and J by 4 bases, and 20 bases separated the two germline ends. The CDR3 is made up of 15 amino acids. The CDR3 DNA sequence: TGTGCCAGCTACCCGATGAGGGCCCGGGGCTATGGCTACACCTTC. Protein: CASYPMRARGYGYTF.